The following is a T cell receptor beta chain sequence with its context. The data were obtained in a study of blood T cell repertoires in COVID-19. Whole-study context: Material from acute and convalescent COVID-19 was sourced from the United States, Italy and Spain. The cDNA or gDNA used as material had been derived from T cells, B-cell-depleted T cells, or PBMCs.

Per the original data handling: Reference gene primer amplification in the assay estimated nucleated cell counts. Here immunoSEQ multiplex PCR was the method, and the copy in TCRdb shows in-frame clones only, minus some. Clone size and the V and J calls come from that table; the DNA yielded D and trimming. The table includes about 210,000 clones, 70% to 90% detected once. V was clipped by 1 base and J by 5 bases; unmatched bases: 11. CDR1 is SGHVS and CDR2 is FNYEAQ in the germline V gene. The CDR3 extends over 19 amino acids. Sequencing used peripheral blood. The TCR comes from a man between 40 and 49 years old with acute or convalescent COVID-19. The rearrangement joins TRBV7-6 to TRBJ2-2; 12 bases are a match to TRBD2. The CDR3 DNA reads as TGTGCCAGCAGCTTAGGATTCGCTAGCGGGGGGGCTGAGACCGGGGAGCTGTTTTTT. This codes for CASSLGFASGGAETGELFF.